This T cell receptor (beta chain) was identified during a study of T cell changes during pregnancy in multiple sclerosis. This CDR3 has 15 amino acids. The V gene end was trimmed by 0 bases and the J gene end by 0 bases; junction bases not matched to a gene: 4. Germline CDR1 and CDR2: GTSNPN and SVGIG (reference sequence). The repertoire was sequenced with immunoSEQ multiplex PCR; TCRdb's copy has only in-frame clones and lacks some. The sample comprises about 52,000 clones, approximately 92% of which are singletons, and more than 0.3% rests with the top ten. This sequence joins TRBV30 and TRBJ2-5; 7 bases are a match to TRBD1. This sequence originates from a female donor with multiple sclerosis, enrolled in a pregnancy study. Material: CD4+ T cells from peripheral blood mononuclear cells, obtained before pregnancy. CDR3 protein: CAWSVTTGYQETQYF. CDR3 sequence (DNA): TGTGCCTGGAGTGTCACGACAGGGTACCAAGAGACCCAGTACTTC.